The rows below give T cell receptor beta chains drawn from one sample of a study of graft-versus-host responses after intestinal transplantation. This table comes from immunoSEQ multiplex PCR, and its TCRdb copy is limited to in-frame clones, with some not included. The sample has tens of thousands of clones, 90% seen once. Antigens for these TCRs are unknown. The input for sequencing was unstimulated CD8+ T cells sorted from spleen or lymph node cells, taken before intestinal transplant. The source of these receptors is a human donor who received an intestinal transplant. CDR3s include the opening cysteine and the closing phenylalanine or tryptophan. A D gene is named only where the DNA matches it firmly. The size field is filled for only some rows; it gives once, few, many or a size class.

CASSLGLGDEQFF	TGTGCCAGCAGCTTAGGACTCGGGGATGAGCAGTTCTTC	NA	TRBV11-3	TRBJ2-1	NA
CASDYLVGGGSEAFF	TGTGCCAGCGACTATCTGGTAGGGGGTGGCTCTGAAGCTTTCTTT	NA	TRBV6-1	TRBJ1-1	NA
CASSRGPGEKLFF	TGTGCCAGCAGCAGGGGGCCGGGTGAAAAACTGTTTTTT	NA	TRBV27	TRBJ1-4	TRBD1
CASSYSVGLNYEQYF	TGTGCCAGCAGTTACTCCGTGGGACTTAACTACGAGCAGTACTTC	NA	TRBV6-6	TRBJ2-7	NA
CATREGTSGGETQYF	TGTGCCACCAGGGAAGGGACTAGCGGGGGTGAGACCCAGTACTTC	NA	TRBV15	TRBJ2-5	TRBD2
CASHGTGRIRPQHF	TGTGCCAGCCACGGGACAGGGAGGATCCGGCCCCAGCATTTT	NA	TRBV18	TRBJ1-5	TRBD1
CTSREGPNQPQHF	TGCACCTCCAGGGAGGGGCCCAATCAGCCCCAGCATTTT	NA	TRBV1	TRBJ1-5	NA
CASTLSSSGAYNEQFF	TGTGCCAGCACCCTTTCGAGTAGCGGGGCCTACAATGAGCAGTTCTTC	once	TRBV27	TRBJ2-1	TRBD2
CASSQFSNQPQHF	TGTGCCAGCAGCCAATTTAGCAATCAGCCCCAGCATTTT	once	TRBV6-5	TRBJ1-5	NA
CSAPDYTGELFF	TGCAGCGCCCCGGACTACACCGGGGAGCTGTTTTTT	NA	TRBV29-1	TRBJ2-2	NA
CASSAGRFNEQYF	TGCGCCAGCTCAGCGGGGAGATTTAATGAGCAGTACTTC	few	TRBV10-1	TRBJ2-7	TRBD2
CASSLGQAYPGANVLTF	TGTGCCAGCAGCTTGGGACAGGCATATCCTGGGGCCAACGTCCTGACTTTC	NA	TRBV11-2	TRBJ2-6	TRBD1
CASSPGTGANYGYTF	TGTGCCAGTAGTCCCGGGACAGGAGCTAACTATGGCTACACCTTC	NA	TRBV19	TRBJ1-2	TRBD1
CASSVDSPNYGYTF	TGTGCCAGCAGCGTAGACAGCCCAAACTATGGCTACACCTTC	NA	TRBV9	TRBJ1-2	NA
CASSLEDSPWEQYF	TGTGCCAGCAGTTTAGAGGACAGCCCCTGGGAGCAGTACTTC	NA	TRBV27	TRBJ2-7	NA
CASSYSSYGYTF	TGTGCCAGCAGTTACTCATCGTATGGCTACACCTTC	NA	TRBV6-5	TRBJ1-2	NA
CASSIGSTTDTQYF	TGTGCCAGTAGTATTGGGAGTACCACAGATACGCAGTATTTT	NA	TRBV19	TRBJ2-3	NA
CASSIAAAGNTIYF	TGTGCCAGTAGTATCGCGGCTGCTGGAAACACCATATATTTT	NA	TRBV19	TRBJ1-3	NA